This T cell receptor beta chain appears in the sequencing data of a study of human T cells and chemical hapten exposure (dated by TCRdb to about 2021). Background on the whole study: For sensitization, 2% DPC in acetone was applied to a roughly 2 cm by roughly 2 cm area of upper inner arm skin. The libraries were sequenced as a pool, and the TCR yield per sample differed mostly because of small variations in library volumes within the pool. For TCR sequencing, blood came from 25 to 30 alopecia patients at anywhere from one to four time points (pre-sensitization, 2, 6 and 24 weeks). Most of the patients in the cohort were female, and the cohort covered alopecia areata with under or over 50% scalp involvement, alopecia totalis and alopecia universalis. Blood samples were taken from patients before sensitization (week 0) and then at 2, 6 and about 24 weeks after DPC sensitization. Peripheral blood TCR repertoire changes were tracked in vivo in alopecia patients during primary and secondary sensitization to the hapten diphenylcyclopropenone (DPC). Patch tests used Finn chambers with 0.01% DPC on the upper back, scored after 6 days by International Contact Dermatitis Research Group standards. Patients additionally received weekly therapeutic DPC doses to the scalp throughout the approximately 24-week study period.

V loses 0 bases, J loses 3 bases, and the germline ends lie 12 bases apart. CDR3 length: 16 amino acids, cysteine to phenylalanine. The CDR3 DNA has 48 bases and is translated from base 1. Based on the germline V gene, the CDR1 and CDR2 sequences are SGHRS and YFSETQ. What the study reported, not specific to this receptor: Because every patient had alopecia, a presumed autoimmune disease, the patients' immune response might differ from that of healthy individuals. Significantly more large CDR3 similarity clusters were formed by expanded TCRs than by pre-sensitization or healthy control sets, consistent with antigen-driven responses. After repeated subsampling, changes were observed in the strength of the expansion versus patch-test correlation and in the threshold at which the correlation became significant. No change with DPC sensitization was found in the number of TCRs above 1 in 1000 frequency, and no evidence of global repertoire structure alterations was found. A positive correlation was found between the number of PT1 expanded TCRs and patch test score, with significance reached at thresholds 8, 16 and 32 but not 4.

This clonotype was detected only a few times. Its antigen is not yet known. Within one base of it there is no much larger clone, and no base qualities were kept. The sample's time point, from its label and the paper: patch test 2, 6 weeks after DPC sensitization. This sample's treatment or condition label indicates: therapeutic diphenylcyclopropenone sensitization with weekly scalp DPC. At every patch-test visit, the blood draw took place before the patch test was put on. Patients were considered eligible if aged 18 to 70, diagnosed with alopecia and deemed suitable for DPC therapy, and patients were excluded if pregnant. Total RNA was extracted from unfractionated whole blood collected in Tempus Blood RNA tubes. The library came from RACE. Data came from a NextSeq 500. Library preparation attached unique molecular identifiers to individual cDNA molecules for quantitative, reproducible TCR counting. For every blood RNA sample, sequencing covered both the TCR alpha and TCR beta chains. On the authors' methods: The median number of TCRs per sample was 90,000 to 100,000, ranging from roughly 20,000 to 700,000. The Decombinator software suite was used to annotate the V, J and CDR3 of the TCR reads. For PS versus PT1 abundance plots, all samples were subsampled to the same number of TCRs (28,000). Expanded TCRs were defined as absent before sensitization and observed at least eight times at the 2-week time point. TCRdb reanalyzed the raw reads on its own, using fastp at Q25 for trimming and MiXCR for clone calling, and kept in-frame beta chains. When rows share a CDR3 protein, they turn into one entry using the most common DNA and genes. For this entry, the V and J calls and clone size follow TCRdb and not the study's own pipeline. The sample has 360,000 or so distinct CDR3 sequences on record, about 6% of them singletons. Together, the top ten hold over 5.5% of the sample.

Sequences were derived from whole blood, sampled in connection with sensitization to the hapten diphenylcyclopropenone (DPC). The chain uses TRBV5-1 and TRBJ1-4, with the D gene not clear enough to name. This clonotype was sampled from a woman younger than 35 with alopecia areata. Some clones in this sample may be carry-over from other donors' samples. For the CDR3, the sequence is CASSLVVGSANEKLFF. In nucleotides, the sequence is TGCGCCAGCAGCTTGGTGGTGGGGAGCGCTAATGAAAAACTGTTTTTT.